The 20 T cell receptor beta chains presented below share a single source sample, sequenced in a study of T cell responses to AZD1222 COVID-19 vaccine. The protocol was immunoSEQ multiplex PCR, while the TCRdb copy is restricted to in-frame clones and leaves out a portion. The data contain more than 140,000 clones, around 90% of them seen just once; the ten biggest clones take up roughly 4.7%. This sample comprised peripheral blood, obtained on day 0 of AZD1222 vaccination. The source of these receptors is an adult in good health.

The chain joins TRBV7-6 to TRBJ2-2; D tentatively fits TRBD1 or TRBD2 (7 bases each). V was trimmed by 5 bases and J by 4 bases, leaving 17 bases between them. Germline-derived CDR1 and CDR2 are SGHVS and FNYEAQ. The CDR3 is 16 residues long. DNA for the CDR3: TGTGCCAGCAGCCCTCAGACAGGGAGGGGCACCGGGGAGCTGTTTTTT. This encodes CASSPQTGRGTGELFF. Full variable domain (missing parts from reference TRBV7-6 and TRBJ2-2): GAGVSQSPRYKVTKRGQDVALRCDPISGHVSLYWYRQALGQGPEFLTYFNYEAQQDKSGLPNDRFSAERPEGSISTLTIQRTEQRDSAMYRCASSPQTGRGTGELFFGEGSRLTVL.

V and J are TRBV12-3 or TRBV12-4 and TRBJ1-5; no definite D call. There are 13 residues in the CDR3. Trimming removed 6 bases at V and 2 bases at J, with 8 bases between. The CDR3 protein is CASRPQGNQPQHF. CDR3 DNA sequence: TGTGCCAGCAGACCTCAGGGCAATCAGCCCCAGCATTTT.

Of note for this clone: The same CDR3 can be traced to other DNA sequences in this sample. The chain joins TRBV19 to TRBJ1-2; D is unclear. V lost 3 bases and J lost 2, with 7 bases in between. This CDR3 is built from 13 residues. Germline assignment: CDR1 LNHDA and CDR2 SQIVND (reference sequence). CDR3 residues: CASSIGRNYGYTF. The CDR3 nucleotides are TGTGCCAGTAGTATTGGCAGGAACTATGGCTACACCTTC. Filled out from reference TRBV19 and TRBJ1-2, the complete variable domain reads DGGITQSPKYLFRKEGQNVTLSCEQNLNHDAMYWYRQDPGQGLRLIYYSQIVNDFQKGDIAEGYSVSREKKESFPLTVTSAQKNPTAFYLCASSIGRNYGYTFGSGTRLTVV.

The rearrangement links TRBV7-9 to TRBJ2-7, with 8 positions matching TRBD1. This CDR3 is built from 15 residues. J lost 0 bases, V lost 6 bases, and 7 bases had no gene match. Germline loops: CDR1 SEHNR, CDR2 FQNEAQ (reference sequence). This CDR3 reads CASRSPGTGSYEQYF. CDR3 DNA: TGTGCCAGCAGATCCCCGGGGACAGGCTCCTACGAGCAGTACTTC.

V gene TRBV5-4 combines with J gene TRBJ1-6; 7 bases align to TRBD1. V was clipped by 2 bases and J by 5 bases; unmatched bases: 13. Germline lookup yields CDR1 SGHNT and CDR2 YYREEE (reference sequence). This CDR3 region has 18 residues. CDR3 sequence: CASSLYPPDREDNSPLHF. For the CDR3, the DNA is TGTGCCAGCAGCTTATACCCACCCGACAGGGAAGATAATTCACCCCTCCACTTT. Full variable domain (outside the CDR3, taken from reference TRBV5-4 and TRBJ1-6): ETGVTQSPTHLIKTRGQQVTLRCSSQSGHNTVSWYQQALGQGPQFIFQYYREEENGRGNFPPRFSGLQFPNYSSELNVNALELDDSALYLCASSLYPPDREDNSPLHFGNGTRLTVT.

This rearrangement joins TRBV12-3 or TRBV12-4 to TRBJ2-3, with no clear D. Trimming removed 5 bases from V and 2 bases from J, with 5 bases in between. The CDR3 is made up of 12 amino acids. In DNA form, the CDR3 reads TGTGCCAGCAGTCAACCCACAGATACGCAGTATTTT. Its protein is CASSQPTDTQYF.

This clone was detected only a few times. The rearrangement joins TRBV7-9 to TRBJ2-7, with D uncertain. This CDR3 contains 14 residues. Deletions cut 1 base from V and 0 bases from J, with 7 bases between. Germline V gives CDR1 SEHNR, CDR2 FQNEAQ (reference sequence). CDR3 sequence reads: CASSLEGYSYEQYF. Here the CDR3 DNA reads TGTGCCAGCAGCTTAGAGGGATACTCCTACGAGCAGTACTTC.

CDR3 amino acids: CASSYSGTTGVGGYTF. CDR3 nucleotides: TGTGCCAGCAGTTACTCAGGAACAACAGGGGTAGGAGGCTACACCTTC. V and J are TRBV6-5 and TRBJ1-2, with TRBD1 matching 7 bases. CDR3 length equals 16 residues. V lost 0 bases, J lost 8 bases, and 12 bases stayed unmatched. Germline CDR1 is MNHEY and CDR2 is SVGAGI.

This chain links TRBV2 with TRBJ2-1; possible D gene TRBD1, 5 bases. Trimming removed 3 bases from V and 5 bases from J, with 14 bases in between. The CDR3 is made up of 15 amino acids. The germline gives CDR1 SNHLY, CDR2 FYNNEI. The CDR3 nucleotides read TGTGCCAGCAGTGAGGGCAGGGTTGGTAACAATGAGCAGTTCTTC. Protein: CASSEGRVGNNEQFF.

This CDR3 is CASSPGTAQETQYF. In DNA form, the CDR3 reads TGTGCCAGCAGCCCCGGGACGGCCCAAGAGACCCAGTACTTC. The chain links TRBV5-8 to TRBJ2-5; D may match TRBD1 or TRBD2 (5 bases each). Trimming removed 4 bases at V and 1 base at J, with 11 bases between. The germline CDR1 and CDR2 sequences are SGHTS and YDEGEE. This CDR3 region has 14 residues.

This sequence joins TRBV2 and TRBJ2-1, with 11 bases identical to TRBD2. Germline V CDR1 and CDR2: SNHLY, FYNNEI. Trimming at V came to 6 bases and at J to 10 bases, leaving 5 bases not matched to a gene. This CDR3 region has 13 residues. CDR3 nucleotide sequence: TGTGCCAGCAGGGCTAGCGGGAGGAGCGAGCAGTTCTTC. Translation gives CASRASGRSEQFF.

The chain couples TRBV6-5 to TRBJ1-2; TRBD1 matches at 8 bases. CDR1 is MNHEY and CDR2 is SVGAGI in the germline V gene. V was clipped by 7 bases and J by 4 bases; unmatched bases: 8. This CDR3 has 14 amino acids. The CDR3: CASTPGQATYGYTF. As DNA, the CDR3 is TGTGCCAGCACCCCGGGACAGGCGACCTATGGCTACACCTTC.

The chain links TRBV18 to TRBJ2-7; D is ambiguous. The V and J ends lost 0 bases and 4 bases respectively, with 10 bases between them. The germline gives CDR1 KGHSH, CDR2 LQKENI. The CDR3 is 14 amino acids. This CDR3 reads CASSPPGPGYEQYF. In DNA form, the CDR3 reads TGTGCCAGCTCACCACCGGGCCCAGGATACGAGCAGTACTTC.

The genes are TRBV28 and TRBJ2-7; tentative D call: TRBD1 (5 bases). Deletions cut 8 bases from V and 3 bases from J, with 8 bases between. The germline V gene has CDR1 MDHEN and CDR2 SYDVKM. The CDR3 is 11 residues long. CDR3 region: CASFRDYEQYF. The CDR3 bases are TGTGCCAGCTTCAGGGACTACGAGCAGTACTTC.

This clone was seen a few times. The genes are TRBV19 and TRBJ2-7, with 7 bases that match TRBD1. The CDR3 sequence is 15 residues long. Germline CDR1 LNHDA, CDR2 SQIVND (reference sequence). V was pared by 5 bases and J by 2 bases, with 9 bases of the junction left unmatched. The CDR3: CASSSTGLLPYEQYF. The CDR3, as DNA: TGTGCCAGTAGTTCGACAGGGTTACTTCCCTACGAGCAGTACTTC.

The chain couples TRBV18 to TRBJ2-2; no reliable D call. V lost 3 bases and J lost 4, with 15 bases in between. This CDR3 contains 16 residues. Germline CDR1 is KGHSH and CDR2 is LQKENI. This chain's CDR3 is CASSPFSRASTGELFF. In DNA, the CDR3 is TGTGCCAGCTCACCGTTCTCCCGGGCGAGCACCGGGGAGCTGTTTTTT.

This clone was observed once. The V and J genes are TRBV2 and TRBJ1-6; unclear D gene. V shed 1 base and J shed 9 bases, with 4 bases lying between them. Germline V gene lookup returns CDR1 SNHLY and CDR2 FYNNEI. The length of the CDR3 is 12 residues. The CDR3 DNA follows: TGTGCCAGCAGTGAAGGGGTTTCACCCCTCCACTTT. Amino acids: CASSEGVSPLHF.

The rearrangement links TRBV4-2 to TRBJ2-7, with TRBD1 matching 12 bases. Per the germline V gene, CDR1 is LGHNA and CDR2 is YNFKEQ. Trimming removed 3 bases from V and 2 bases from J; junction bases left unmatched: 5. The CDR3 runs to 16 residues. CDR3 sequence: CASSQGQGAPPYEQYF. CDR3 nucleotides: TGTGCCAGCAGCCAGGGACAGGGGGCGCCTCCCTACGAGCAGTACTTC.

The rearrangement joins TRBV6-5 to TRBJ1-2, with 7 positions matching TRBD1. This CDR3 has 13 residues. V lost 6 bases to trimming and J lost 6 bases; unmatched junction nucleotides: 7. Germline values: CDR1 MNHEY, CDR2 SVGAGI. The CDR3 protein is CASRFGQDHGYTF. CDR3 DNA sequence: TGTGCCAGCAGGTTCGGACAGGACCATGGCTACACCTTC.

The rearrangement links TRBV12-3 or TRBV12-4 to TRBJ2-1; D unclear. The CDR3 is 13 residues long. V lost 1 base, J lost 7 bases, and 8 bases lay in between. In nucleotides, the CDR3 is TGTGCCAGCAGTTTAGGGCCCCCGAATGAGCAGTTCTTC. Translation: CASSLGPPNEQFF.